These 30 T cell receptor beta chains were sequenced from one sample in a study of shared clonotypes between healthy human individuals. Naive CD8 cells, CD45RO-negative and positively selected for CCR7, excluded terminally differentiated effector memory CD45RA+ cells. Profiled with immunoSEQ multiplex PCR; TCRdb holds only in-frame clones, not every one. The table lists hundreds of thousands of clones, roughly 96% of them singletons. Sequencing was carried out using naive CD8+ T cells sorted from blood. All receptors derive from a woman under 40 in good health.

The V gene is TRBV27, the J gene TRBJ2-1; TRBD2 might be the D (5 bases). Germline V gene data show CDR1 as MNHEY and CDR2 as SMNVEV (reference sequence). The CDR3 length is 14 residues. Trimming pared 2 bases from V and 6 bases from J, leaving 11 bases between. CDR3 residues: CASSLQTGGNEQFF. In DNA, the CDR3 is TGTGCCAGCAGTTTACAAACTGGAGGCAATGAGCAGTTCTTC.

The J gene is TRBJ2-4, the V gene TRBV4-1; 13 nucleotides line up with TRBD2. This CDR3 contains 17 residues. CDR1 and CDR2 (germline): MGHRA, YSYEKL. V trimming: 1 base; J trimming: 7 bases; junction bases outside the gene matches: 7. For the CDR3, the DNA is TGCGCCAGCAGCCAAGGACTAGCGGGAGGAATGTTGAACATTCAGTACTTC. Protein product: CASSQGLAGGMLNIQYF.

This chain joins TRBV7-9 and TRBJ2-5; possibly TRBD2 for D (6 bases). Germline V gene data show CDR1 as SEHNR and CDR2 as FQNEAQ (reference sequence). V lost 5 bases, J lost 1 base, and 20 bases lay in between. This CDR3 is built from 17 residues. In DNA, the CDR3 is TGTGCCAGCAGCCCCGAGATGATAGGTAGCGGCCAAGAGACCCAGTACTTC. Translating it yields CASSPEMIGSGQETQYF.

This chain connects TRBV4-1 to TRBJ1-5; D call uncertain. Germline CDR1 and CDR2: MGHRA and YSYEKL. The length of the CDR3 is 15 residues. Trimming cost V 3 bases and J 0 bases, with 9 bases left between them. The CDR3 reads CASSHPPGSNQPQHF. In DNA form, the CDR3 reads TGCGCCAGCAGCCATCCCCCCGGTAGCAATCAGCCCCAGCATTTT.

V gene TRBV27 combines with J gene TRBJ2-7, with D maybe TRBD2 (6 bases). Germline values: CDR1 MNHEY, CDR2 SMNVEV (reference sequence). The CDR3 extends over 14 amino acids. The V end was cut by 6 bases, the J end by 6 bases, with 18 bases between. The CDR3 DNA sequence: TGTGCCAGCAGCCACGGACTACCCCATTCCGAGCAGTACTTC. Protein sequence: CASSHGLPHSEQYF.

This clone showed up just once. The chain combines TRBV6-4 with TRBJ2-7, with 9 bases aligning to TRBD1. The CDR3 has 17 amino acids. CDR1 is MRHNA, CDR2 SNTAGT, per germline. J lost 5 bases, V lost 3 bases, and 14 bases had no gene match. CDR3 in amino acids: CASSEGYTGGDWNEQYF. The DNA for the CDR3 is TGTGCCAGCAGTGAAGGGTATACAGGGGGCGATTGGAACGAGCAGTACTTC.

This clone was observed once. The CDR3, as DNA: TGTGCCAGCAGCTTAGGACAGGGGGGAGAAAAACTGTTTTTT. Its protein product is CASSLGQGGEKLFF. This chain joins TRBV13 and TRBJ1-4; 8 nucleotides match TRBD1. CDR1 is PRHDT, CDR2 FYEKMQ, per germline (reference sequence). This CDR3 region has 14 residues. V trimming: 0 bases; J trimming: 8 bases; junction bases outside the gene matches: 2.

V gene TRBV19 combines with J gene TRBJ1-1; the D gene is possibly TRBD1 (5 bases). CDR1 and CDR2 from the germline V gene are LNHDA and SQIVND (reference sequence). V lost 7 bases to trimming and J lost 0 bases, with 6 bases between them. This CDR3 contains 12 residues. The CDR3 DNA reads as TGTGCCAGTACAGGGTTGAACACTGAAGCTTTCTTT. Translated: CASTGLNTEAFF.

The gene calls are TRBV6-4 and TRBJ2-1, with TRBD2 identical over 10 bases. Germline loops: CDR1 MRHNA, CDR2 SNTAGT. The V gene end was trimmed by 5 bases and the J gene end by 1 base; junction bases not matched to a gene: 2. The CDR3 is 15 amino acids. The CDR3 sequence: CASSTSGVSYNEQFF. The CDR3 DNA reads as TGTGCCAGCAGTACTAGCGGGGTATCCTACAATGAGCAGTTCTTC.

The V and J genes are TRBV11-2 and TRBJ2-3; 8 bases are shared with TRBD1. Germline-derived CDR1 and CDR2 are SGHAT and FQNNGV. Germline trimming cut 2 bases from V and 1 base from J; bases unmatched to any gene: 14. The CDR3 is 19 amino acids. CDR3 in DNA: TGTGCCAGCAGCTTACCCCGACGGACAGGGACGGATCGCACAGATACGCAGTATTTT. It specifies CASSLPRRTGTDRTDTQYF. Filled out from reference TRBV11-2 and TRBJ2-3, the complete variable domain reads EAGVAQSPRYKIIEKRQSVAFWCNPISGHATLYWYQQILGQGPKLLIQFQNNGVVDDSQLPKDRFSAERLKGVDSTLKIQPAKLEDSAVYLCASSLPRRTGTDRTDTQYFGPGTRLTVL.

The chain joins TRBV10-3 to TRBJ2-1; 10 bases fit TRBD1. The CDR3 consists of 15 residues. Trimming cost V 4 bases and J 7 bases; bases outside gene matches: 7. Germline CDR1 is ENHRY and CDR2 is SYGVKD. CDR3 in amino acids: CAISAPQDRGNEQFF. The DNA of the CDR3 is TGTGCCATCAGTGCACCACAGGACAGGGGGAATGAGCAGTTCTTC.

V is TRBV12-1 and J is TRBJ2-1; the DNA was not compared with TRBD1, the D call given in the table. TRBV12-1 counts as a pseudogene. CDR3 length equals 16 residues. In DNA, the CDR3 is TGTGCCAGCAGCCCAACACAGAAAGTGTCCTACAATGAGCAGTTCTTC. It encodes CASSPTQKVSYNEQFF.

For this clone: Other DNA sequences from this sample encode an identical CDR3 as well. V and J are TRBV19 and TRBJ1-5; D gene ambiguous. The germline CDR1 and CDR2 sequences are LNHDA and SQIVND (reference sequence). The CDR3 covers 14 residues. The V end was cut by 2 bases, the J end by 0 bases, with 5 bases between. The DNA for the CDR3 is TGTGCCAGTAGTATACGGGATAGCAATCAGCCCCAGCATTTT. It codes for CASSIRDSNQPQHF.

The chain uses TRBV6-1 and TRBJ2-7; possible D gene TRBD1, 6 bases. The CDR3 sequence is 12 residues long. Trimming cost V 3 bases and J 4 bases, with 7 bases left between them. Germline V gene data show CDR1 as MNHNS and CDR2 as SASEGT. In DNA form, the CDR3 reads TGTGCCAGCAGTGACGGACAGTACGAGCAGTACTTC. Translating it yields CASSDGQYEQYF.

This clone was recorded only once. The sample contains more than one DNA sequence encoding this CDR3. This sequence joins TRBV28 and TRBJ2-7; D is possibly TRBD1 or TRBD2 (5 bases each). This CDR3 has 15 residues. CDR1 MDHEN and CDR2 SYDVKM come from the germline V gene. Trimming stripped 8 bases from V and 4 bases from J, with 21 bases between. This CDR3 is CASSKEGIQQYEQYF. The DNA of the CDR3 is TGTGCCAGCTCAAAAGAGGGGATCCAACAATACGAGCAGTACTTC.

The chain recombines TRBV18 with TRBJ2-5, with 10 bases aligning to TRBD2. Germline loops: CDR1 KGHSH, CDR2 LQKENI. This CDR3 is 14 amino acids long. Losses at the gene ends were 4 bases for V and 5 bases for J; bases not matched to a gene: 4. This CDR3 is CASSQGTSEETQYF. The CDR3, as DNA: TGTGCCAGCTCACAGGGGACTAGCGAGGAGACCCAGTACTTC.

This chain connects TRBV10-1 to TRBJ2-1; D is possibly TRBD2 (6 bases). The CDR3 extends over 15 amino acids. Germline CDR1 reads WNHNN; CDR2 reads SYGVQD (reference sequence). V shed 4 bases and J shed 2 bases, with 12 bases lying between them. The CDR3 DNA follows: TGCGCCAGCAGTGTTGATGCGGGACCCTACAATGAGCAGTTCTTC. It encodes CASSVDAGPYNEQFF.

This chain's CDR3 is CASSLVASGTNTGELFF. The CDR3 DNA is TGTGCCAGCAGCTTAGTGGCTAGCGGGACGAACACCGGGGAGCTGTTTTTT. The chain carries TRBV7-9 and TRBJ2-2; 9 nucleotides match TRBD2. This CDR3 contains 17 residues. V gave up 1 base and J gave up 0 bases; unmatched junction bases: 3. The V gene's germline CDR1 is SEHNR and CDR2 FQNEAQ (reference sequence).

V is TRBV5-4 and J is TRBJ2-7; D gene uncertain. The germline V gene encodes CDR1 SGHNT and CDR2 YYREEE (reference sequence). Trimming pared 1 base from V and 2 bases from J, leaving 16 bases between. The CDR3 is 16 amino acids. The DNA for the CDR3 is TGTGCCAGCAGCTTGTCTGGCAGTCTTCCCGCCTACGAGCAGTACTTC. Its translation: CASSLSGSLPAYEQYF. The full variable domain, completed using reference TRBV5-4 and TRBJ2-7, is ETGVTQSPTHLIKTRGQQVTLRCSSQSGHNTVSWYQQALGQGPQFIFQYYREEENGRGNFPPRFSGLQFPNYSSELNVNALELDDSALYLCASSLSGSLPAYEQYFGPGTRLTVT.

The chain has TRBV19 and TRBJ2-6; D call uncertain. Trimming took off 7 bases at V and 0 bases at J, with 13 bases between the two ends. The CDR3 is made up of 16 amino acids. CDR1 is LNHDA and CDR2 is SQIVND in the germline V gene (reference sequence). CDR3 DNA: TGTGCCAGTACCCCCCCCCGGCGCTCTGGGGCCAACGTCCTGACTTTC. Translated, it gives CASTPPRRSGANVLTF.

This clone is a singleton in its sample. CDR3 in DNA: TGTGCCAGCAGTTTCTCGGATCCCAATGAGCAGTTCTTC. It yields the protein CASSFSDPNEQFF. This chain uses TRBV27 with TRBJ2-1; no clear D gene. The V end was cut by 3 bases, the J end by 6 bases, with 9 bases between. Germline loops: CDR1 MNHEY, CDR2 SMNVEV (reference sequence). The CDR3 extends over 13 amino acids.

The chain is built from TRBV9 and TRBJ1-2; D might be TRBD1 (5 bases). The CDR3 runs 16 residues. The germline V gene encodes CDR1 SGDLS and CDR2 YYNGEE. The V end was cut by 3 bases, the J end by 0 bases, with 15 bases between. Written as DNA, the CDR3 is TGTGCCAGCAGCGACCCTAAACTGGACACTAACTATGGCTACACCTTC. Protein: CASSDPKLDTNYGYTF. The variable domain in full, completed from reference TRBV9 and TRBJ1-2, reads DSGVTQTPKHLITATGQRVTLRCSPRSGDLSVYWYQQSLDQGLQFLIQYYNGEERAKGNILERFSAQQFPDLHSELNLSSLELGDSALYFCASSDPKLDTNYGYTFGSGTRLTVV.

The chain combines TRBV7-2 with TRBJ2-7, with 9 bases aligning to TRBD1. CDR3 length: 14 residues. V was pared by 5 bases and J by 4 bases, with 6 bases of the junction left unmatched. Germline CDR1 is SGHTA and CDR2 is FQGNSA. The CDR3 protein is CASSAGTGPYEQYF. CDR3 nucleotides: TGTGCCAGCAGCGCCGGGACAGGGCCTTACGAGCAGTACTTC.

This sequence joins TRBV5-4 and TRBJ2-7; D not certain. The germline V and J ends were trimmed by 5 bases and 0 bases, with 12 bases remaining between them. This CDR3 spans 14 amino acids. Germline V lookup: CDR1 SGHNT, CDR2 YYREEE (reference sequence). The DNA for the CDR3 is TGTGCCAGCAGATCGTACTCGAGCTCCTACGAGCAGTACTTC. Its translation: CASRSYSSSYEQYF.

CDR3 sequence: CASSILAGRGTGELFF. CDR3 DNA sequence: TGTGCCAGTAGTATACTAGCGGGGCGGGGCACCGGGGAGCTGTTTTTT. The chain has TRBV19 and TRBJ2-2; 9 bases are a match to TRBD2. Germline V gives CDR1 LNHDA, CDR2 SQIVND (reference sequence). With 2 bases clipped from V and 4 bases from J, the junction kept 5 bases outside the gene matches. This CDR3 has 16 amino acids.

The CDR3 DNA reads as TGTGCCAGCAGCCCCCTCACTAGCGCTAACTACAATGAGCAGTTCTTC. Residues: CASSPLTSANYNEQFF. This chain connects TRBV7-9 to TRBJ2-1, with 7 bases aligning to TRBD2. Germline V gives CDR1 SEHNR, CDR2 FQNEAQ (reference sequence). V gave up 5 bases and J gave up 3 bases; unmatched junction bases: 10. This CDR3 is 16 amino acids long.

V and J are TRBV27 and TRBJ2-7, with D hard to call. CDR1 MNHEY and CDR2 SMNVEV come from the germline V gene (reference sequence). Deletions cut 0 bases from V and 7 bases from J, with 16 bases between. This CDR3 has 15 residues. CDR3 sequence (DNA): TGTGCCAGCAGTTTATCTAGTACTCCCACTTGGGAGCAGTACTTC. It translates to CASSLSSTPTWEQYF.

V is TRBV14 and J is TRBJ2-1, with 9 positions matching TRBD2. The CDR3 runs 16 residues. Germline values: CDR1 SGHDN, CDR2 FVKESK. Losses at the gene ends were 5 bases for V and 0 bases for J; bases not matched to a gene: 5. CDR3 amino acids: CASSNSAGGSYNEQFF. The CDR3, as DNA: TGTGCCAGCAGCAATTCAGCGGGAGGCTCCTACAATGAGCAGTTCTTC. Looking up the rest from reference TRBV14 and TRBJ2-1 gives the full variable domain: EAGVTQFPSHSVIEKGQTVTLRCDPISGHDNLYWYRRVMGKEIKFLLHFVKESKQDESGMPNNRFLAERTGGTYSTLKVQPAELEDSGVYFCASSNSAGGSYNEQFFGPGTRLTVL.

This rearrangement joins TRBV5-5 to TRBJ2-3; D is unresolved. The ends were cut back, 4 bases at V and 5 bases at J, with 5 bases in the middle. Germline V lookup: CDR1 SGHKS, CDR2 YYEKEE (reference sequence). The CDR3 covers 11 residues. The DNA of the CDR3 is TGTGCCAGCAGCCTTGGAGATACGCAGTATTTT. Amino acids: CASSLGDTQYF.

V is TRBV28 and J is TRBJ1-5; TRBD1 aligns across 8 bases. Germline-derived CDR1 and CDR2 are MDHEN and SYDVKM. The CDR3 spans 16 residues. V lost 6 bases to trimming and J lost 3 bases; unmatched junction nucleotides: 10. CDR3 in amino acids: CASRDPGQVPNQPQHF. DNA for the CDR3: TGTGCCAGCAGGGACCCGGGACAGGTTCCCAATCAGCCCCAGCATTTT.